This passage covers 13 T cell receptor beta chains from one sample sequenced in a study of blood T cells in healthy people across ages. The second PCR ran 7 to 11 cycles with a sample-barcoded 5' primer and J-beta primers. TCRdb ran MiXCR on the 5' RACE reads and lists one entry per CDR3 protein. The sample holds about 760,000 distinct CDR3 sequences, 56% seen once. Material: blood. These receptors all come from a man in his forties in good health.

This clonotype was seen a few times. The chain recombines TRBV29-1 with TRBJ2-1, with D perhaps assigned TRBD1 or TRBD2 (6 bases each). CDR3 length: 14 residues. Germline CDR1 and CDR2: SQVTM and ANQGSEA. The V end lost 1 base, the J end lost 6 bases, and 13 bases lay between the germline ends. The CDR3 protein is CSVEGGARVNEQFF. Here the CDR3 DNA reads TGCAGCGTTGAAGGGGGGGCACGCGTCAATGAGCAGTTCTTC.

This chain uses TRBV13 with TRBJ2-3; 10 nucleotides align to TRBD2. Germline V gene lookup returns CDR1 PRHDT and CDR2 FYEKMQ (reference sequence). The CDR3 covers 18 residues. The J segment lost 1 base and the V segment lost 7 bases, leaving 14 bases of the junction unmatched. The CDR3 spells CASTHFVRLAGGTDTQYF. The CDR3 DNA is TGTGCCAGCACCCACTTTGTCCGGCTAGCGGGGGGCACAGATACGCAGTATTTT. Combining the CDR3 with reference TRBV13 and TRBJ2-3 gives the whole variable domain AAGVIQSPRHLIKEKRETATLKCYPIPRHDTVYWYQQGPGQDPQFLISFYEKMQSDKGSIPDRFSAQQFSDYHSELNMSSLELGDSALYFCASTHFVRLAGGTDTQYFGPGTRLTVL.

This clonotype was picked up a small number of times. The V gene is TRBV28, the J gene TRBJ1-4; 8 bases match TRBD1. The germline V gene has CDR1 MDHEN and CDR2 SYDVKM. Trimming took 4 bases from V and 2 from J; bases not matched to a gene: 3. The CDR3 has 15 amino acids. CDR3 in amino acids: CASSWTGSTNEKLFF. CDR3 DNA sequence: TGTGCCAGCAGTTGGACAGGGTCGACTAATGAAAAACTGTTTTTT. The full variable domain, its missing parts supplied by reference TRBV28 and TRBJ1-4, is DVKVTQSSRYLVKRTGEKVFLECVQDMDHENMFWYRQDPGLGLRLIYFSYDVKMKEKGDIPEGYSVSREKKERFSLILESASTNQTSMYLCASSWTGSTNEKLFFGSGTQLSVL.

The chain employs TRBV11-2 and TRBJ1-4; 10 nucleotides align to TRBD1. With V trimmed by 5 bases and J by 1 base, 10 bases remained unmatched. Germline lookup yields CDR1 SGHAT and CDR2 FQNNGV. This CDR3 has 18 amino acids. CDR3 sequence (DNA): TGTGCCAGCAGCCGCCGAGGTGGGACAGGGGAAACTAATGAAAAACTGTTTTTT. This encodes CASSRRGGTGETNEKLFF.

The chain couples TRBV12-3 or TRBV12-4 to TRBJ2-3; D is perhaps TRBD1 (6 bases). The CDR3 extends over 12 amino acids. The germline V and J ends were trimmed by 9 bases and 2 bases, with 9 bases remaining between them. CDR3 nucleotides: TGTGCCAGTAGGACAGACACAGATACGCAGTATTTT. It specifies CASRTDTDTQYF.

The sample holds many counts of this clonotype. The V and J genes are TRBV5-6 and TRBJ2-1; D perhaps matches TRBD2 (5 bases). Germline lookup yields CDR1 SGHDT and CDR2 YYEEEE. This CDR3 has 15 amino acids. Trimming took 0 bases from V and 4 from J, leaving 11 bases between them. The CDR3 loop reads CASSLGLAPYNEQFF. CDR3 nucleotides: TGTGCCAGCAGCTTGGGATTAGCGCCGTACAATGAGCAGTTCTTC.

This chain links TRBV12-3 or TRBV12-4 with TRBJ2-1; D remains unclear. The CDR3 covers 12 residues. Trimming took 7 bases from V and 6 from J, leaving 10 bases between them. The CDR3 DNA sequence: TGTGCCAGCACCTCGGTCTTCAATGAGCAGTTCTTC. Amino acids: CASTSVFNEQFF.

This sequence joins TRBV20-1 and TRBJ2-1; TRBD1 or TRBD2 may be the D gene (5 bases each). This CDR3 has 13 amino acids. With 6 bases removed from V and 7 bases from J, the gap between germline ends came to 16 bases. CDR1 DFQATT and CDR2 SNEGSKA come from the germline V gene (reference sequence). The CDR3 nucleotides read TGCAGTGCCCGGGGCTCCCAGCGTAATGAGCAGTTCTTC. This gives the protein CSARGSQRNEQFF.

V is TRBV11-2 and J is TRBJ2-1; 11 bases map to TRBD2. This CDR3 has 17 residues. J was trimmed by 2 bases and V by 2 bases; bases with no gene match: 5. Per the germline V gene, CDR1 is SGHAT and CDR2 is FQNNGV. The CDR3 region has the DNA TGTGCCAGCAGCTTAACTAGCGGGGGATCTCCCTACAATGAGCAGTTCTTC. It encodes CASSLTSGGSPYNEQFF.

This clonotype has only a few counts. V and J are TRBV3-1 and TRBJ2-7; maybe TRBD1 (8 bases). The CDR3 loop spans 16 amino acids. The V end lost 2 bases, the J end lost 1 base, and 15 bases lay between the germline ends. Germline lookup yields CDR1 LGHDT and CDR2 YNNKEL (reference sequence). DNA for the CDR3: TGTGCCAGCAGCCAACGGACAGGGCGGGGGTCCTACGAGCAGTACTTC. Translation: CASSQRTGRGSYEQYF.

This sequence joins TRBV27 and TRBJ1-2; maybe TRBD1 (6 bases). The CDR3 sequence is 14 residues long. V was shortened by 5 bases and J by 6 bases, with 16 bases between the two germline ends. The V gene's germline CDR1 is MNHEY and CDR2 SMNVEV (reference sequence). CDR3: CASSAGGLMNGYTF. DNA of the CDR3: TGTGCCAGCAGTGCTGGGGGGCTGATGAATGGCTACACCTTC.

The chain recombines TRBV6-4 with TRBJ2-3, with D tentatively TRBD1 (6 bases). V lost 6 bases to trimming and J lost 2 bases, with 15 bases between them. CDR1 is MRHNA and CDR2 is SNTAGT in the germline V gene. The CDR3 contains 15 residues. The CDR3 reads CASSEQGSLTDTQYF. The CDR3 nucleotides read TGTGCCAGCAGCGAACAGGGTTCCCTCACAGATACGCAGTATTTT.

This clonotype was detected a few times. This chain links TRBV12-3 or TRBV12-4 with TRBJ2-3; perhaps D is TRBD1 or TRBD2 (5 bases each). The CDR3 runs 17 residues. V was trimmed by 6 bases and J by 3 bases, leaving 22 bases between them. CDR3 protein: CASRHSPGQAMTDTQYF. The CDR3 nucleotides are TGTGCCAGCAGACACTCACCGGGGCAGGCGATGACAGATACGCAGTATTTT.